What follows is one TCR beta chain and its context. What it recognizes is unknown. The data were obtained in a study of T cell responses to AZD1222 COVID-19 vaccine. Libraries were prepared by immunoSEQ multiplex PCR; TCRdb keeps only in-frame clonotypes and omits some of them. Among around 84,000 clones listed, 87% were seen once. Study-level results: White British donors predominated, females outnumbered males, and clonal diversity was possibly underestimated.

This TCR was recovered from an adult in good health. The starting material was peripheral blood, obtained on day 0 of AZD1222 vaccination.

CDR3 sequence reads: CASSLSVGLDGYTF. Here the CDR3 DNA reads TGCGCCAGCAGCTTGAGCGTGGGACTGGACGGCTACACCTTC. This chain joins TRBV5-1 and TRBJ1-2; TRBD1 is a possible D gene (5 bases). Germline values: CDR1 SGHRS, CDR2 YFSETQ. The CDR3 extends over 14 amino acids. Trimming stripped 1 base from V and 8 bases from J, with 15 bases between. The full variable domain, completed using reference TRBV5-1 and TRBJ1-2, is KAGVTQTPRYLIKTRGQQVTLSCSPISGHRSVSWYQQTPGQGLQFLFEYFSETQRNKGNFPGRFSGRQFSNSRSEMNVSTLELGDSALYLCASSLSVGLDGYTFGSGTRLTVV.